The TCR beta chain under discussion was sequenced for a study of CD8 T cells in Susac syndrome. Roughly 0.45 to 1 ug RNA was reverse transcribed with random hexamers. Across 54 Vbeta and 13 Jbeta, immunoSEQ multiplex PCR amplified TCR beta CDR3. TCRdb re-called the immunoSEQ multiplex PCR reads with MiXCR, one entry per CDR3 protein. The table has about 120,000 distinct CDR3 sequences, around 92% seen once. The CDR3 is made up of 12 amino acids. Unmatched junction bases numbered 5, after V lost 7 bases and J lost 4 bases. Germline V gene sequence: CDR1 GTSNPN, CDR2 SVGIG (reference sequence). From blood CD8+ and CD4+ T cells, TCR beta sequences were generated. Negative isolation yielded the CD8+ and CD4+ T cells, while FACS enriched the TEMRA cells.

This sequence originates from a human donor with multiple sclerosis. The gene calls are TRBV30 and TRBJ2-5; TRBD2 aligns across 8 bases. Sequencing used CD4+ T cells from PBMCs. CDR3 sequence (DNA): TGTGCCTTACGGGGGGGTACAGAGACCCAGTACTTC. This encodes CALRGGTETQYF.